The clone carrying this T cell receptor beta chain was recorded only once. Germline V gives CDR1 MNHNY, CDR2 SVGAGI (reference sequence). V was trimmed by 2 bases and J by 0 bases, leaving 11 bases between them. The CDR3 totals 16 residues. Sequenced by immunoSEQ multiplex PCR; TCRdb stores in-frame clones only, minus some. The data show approximately 2,000,000 clones, with about 94% seen just once and about 1.7% held by the top ten. This specimen belongs to a study of shared clonotypes between healthy human individuals. Study-wide context: Each donor's CD8 memory used one plate, CD8 naive two, each CD4 subset three.

Terminally differentiated effector memory CD45RA+ cells were excluded from the naive CD8 cells, which were CD45RO-negative and positively selected for CCR7. The clonotype comes from a man younger than 30 in good health. Some clones in this sample may be carry-over from other donors' samples. This chain links TRBV6-6 with TRBJ1-3; D gene uncertain. The specimen was naive CD8+ T cells from PBMCs. CDR3: CASSYIPLRSGNTIYF. Here the CDR3 DNA reads TGTGCCAGCAGTTACATTCCTCTACGCTCTGGAAACACCATATATTTT.